The 5 T cell receptor beta chains reported below all come from one sample, sequenced in a study of cytomegalovirus exposure and HLA in healthy donors. Both 60 Vbeta primers and 13 Jbeta primers went into the PCR. The protocol was immunoSEQ multiplex PCR, while the TCRdb copy is restricted to in-frame clones and leaves out a portion. The sample carries some 200,000 clones, approximately 80% recorded once. The sample was PBMCs. These receptors were collected from a girl aged 10 to 17 in good health and CMV-seronegative.

The rearrangement joins TRBV21-1 to TRBJ2-7; the table's TRBD1 call for D was not verified on the DNA. TRBV21-1 is a recognized pseudogene. This CDR3 has 15 residues. In nucleotides, the CDR3 is TGTGCCAGCAGCAAAGCGGGGACAGATCCCTACGAGCAGTACTTC. Its protein product is CASSKAGTDPYEQYF.

The CDR3 DNA sequence: TGTGCCAGCAGCTCCACCCCCTTTACTAGCTCCTACAATGAGCAGTTCTTC. Encoded protein: CASSSTPFTSSYNEQFF. This chain joins TRBV7-2 and TRBJ2-1; possible D gene TRBD2, 5 bases. The CDR3 is 17 amino acids. Germline CDR1 and CDR2: SGHTA and FQGNSA. V dropped 4 bases and J dropped 0 bases, with 16 bases sitting between them.

The V and J genes are TRBV7-9 and TRBJ2-3; 7 bases are a match to TRBD1. CDR1 is SEHNR, CDR2 FQNEAQ, per germline (reference sequence). V shed 5 bases, J shed 0 bases, and the junction held 5 bases outside the gene matches. The CDR3 spans 15 residues. CDR3 residues: CASSPTGSSTDTQYF. CDR3 nucleotides: TGTGCCAGCAGCCCGACAGGGAGTAGCACAGATACGCAGTATTTT.

The chain uses TRBV2 and TRBJ1-5; TRBD1 matches at 10 bases. Trimming cost V 9 bases and J 10 bases; bases outside gene matches: 9. The CDR3 contains 13 residues. Germline CDR1 is SNHLY and CDR2 is FYNNEI. The CDR3 here is CASGAGTGVPQHF. The CDR3, as DNA: TGTGCCAGTGGAGCCGGGACAGGGGTTCCCCAGCATTTT. Full variable domain (missing parts from reference TRBV2 and TRBJ1-5): EPEVTQTPSHQVTQMGQEVILRCVPISNHLYFYWYRQILGQKVEFLVSFYNNEISEKSEIFDDQFSVERPDGSNFTLKIRSTKLEDSAMYFCASGAGTGVPQHFGDGTRLSIL.

V is TRBV19 and J is TRBJ1-6; possible D gene TRBD1, 6 bases. The CDR3 is 17 amino acids. The V gene's germline CDR1 is LNHDA and CDR2 SQIVND (reference sequence). V was clipped by 3 bases and J by 1 base, with 13 bases between them. The CDR3 bases are TGTGCCAGTAGTATGCCGGCCGACAGGTCCTATAATTCACCCCTCCACTTT. This encodes CASSMPADRSYNSPLHF.